This TCR beta chain appears in the sequencing data of a study of blood T cell repertoires in COVID-19. Study information: COVID-19 samples collected from the United States, Italy and Spain covered acute and convalescent phases. T cells, B-cell-depleted T cells, or PBMCs provided the cDNA or gDNA that served as material.

Under the authors' procedure: Quantification of nucleated cells was approximated via reference gene primer amplification. Sequencing was performed with immunoSEQ multiplex PCR; in TCRdb, only in-frame clones are kept and a portion is missing. That table furnishes V, J and clone size, whereas the DNA furnished D and trimming. The sample comprises 50,000 to 60,000 clones, approximately 86% of which are singletons, and nearly 7.5% rests with the top ten. Germline V CDR1 and CDR2: SGHAT, FQNNGV. CDR3 length equals 13 residues. V was trimmed by 4 bases and J by 7 bases, leaving 10 bases between them. The sequenced material came from peripheral blood. This chain connects TRBV11-2 to TRBJ1-4, with D possibly being TRBD1 (6 bases). This receptor was obtained from a human donor with active COVID-19. The donor label of this sample is uncertain. The CDR3 DNA reads as TGTGCCAGCAGCTCCACAGGGAGTGAAAAACTGTTTTTT. Translated: CASSSTGSEKLFF. Drawing the rest from reference TRBV11-2 and TRBJ1-4, the complete variable domain is EAGVAQSPRYKIIEKRQSVAFWCNPISGHATLYWYQQILGQGPKLLIQFQNNGVVDDSQLPKDRFSAERLKGVDSTLKIQPAKLEDSAVYLCASSSTGSEKLFFGSGTQLSVL.